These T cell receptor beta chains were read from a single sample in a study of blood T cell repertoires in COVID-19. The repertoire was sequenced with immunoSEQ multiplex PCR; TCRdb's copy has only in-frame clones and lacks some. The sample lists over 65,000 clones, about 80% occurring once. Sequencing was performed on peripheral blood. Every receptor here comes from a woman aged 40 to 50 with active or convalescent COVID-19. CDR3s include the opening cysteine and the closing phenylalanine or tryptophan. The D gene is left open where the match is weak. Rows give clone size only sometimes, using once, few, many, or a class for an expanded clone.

cdr3_nt: TGTGCCACTGGGACAGGACGGAATTCACCCCTCCACTTT; cdr3_aa: CATGTGRNSPLHF; d_call: TRBD1; clone_size: -; j_call: TRBJ1-6; v_call: TRBV10-3
cdr3_nt: TGTGCCAGCAGTCTAAACTTAGCGGCACTTACCTACGAGCAGTACTTC; cdr3_aa: CASSLNLAALTYEQYF; d_call: -; clone_size: few; j_call: TRBJ2-7; v_call: TRBV28
cdr3_nt: TGTGCCAGCAGCTTAGGGGCACAGGGGGATATCTACGAGCAGTACTTC; cdr3_aa: CASSLGAQGDIYEQYF; d_call: TRBD1; clone_size: -; j_call: TRBJ2-7; v_call: TRBV7-2
cdr3_nt: TGTGCCAGCTCCACCACGCAGGGGGCGGGCACAGATACGCAGTATTTT; cdr3_aa: CASSTTQGAGTDTQYF; d_call: TRBD1; clone_size: few; j_call: TRBJ2-3; v_call: TRBV18
cdr3_nt: TGTGCCAGCAGCTTAGGAGGGGGAGAGACCCAGTACTTC; cdr3_aa: CASSLGGGETQYF; d_call: -; clone_size: once; j_call: TRBJ2-5; v_call: TRBV11-2
cdr3_nt: TGTGCCAGCAGTCCCACTAGCGGGGGGTTATACAATGAGCAGTTCTTC; cdr3_aa: CASSPTSGGLYNEQFF; d_call: TRBD2; clone_size: -; j_call: TRBJ2-1; v_call: TRBV28
cdr3_nt: TGTGCCAGCAGCGTAATAGCGGGAGCGTCCGAGACCCAGTACTTC; cdr3_aa: CASSVIAGASETQYF; d_call: TRBD2; clone_size: once; j_call: TRBJ2-5; v_call: TRBV9
cdr3_nt: TGTGCCAGCAGATCCCCGGGACAGGGGACGAGAGGGAGGTTAGGCTACACCTTC; cdr3_aa: CASRSPGQGTRGRLGYTF; d_call: TRBD1; clone_size: -; j_call: TRBJ1-2; v_call: TRBV27
cdr3_nt: TGTGCCAGCAGTTACAGGAGCGGGGGCCAAGAGACCCAGTACTTC; cdr3_aa: CASSYRSGGQETQYF; d_call: TRBD2; clone_size: -; j_call: TRBJ2-5; v_call: TRBV6-6
cdr3_nt: TGTGCCATCAGTGGGTCCACAGGGAACACTGAAGCTTTCTTT; cdr3_aa: CAISGSTGNTEAFF; d_call: -; clone_size: -; j_call: TRBJ1-1; v_call: TRBV10-3
cdr3_nt: TGTGCCAGCAGTTTATTCCCAATGAACACTGAAGCTTTCTTT; cdr3_aa: CASSLFPMNTEAFF; d_call: -; clone_size: -; j_call: TRBJ1-1; v_call: TRBV28
cdr3_nt: TGTGCCAGCTCACCAAGCGTTGAGCAGTTCTTC; cdr3_aa: CASSPSVEQFF; d_call: -; clone_size: once; j_call: TRBJ2-1; v_call: TRBV18
cdr3_nt: TGTGCCAGTAGCAAGGGCGGACTAGCGGGGAACACCGGGGAGCTGTTTTTT; cdr3_aa: CASSKGGLAGNTGELFF; d_call: TRBD2; clone_size: -; j_call: TRBJ2-2; v_call: TRBV19